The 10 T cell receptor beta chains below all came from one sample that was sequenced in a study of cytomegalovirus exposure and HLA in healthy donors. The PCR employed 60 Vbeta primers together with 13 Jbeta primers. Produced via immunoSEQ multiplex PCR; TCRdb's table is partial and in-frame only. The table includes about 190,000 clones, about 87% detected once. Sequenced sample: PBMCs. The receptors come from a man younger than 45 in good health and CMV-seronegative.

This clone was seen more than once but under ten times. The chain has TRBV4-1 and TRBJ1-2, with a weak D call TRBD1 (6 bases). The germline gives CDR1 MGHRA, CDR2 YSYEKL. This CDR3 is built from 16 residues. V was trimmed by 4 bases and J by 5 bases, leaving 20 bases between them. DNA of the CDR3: TGCGCCAGCAGCCCAAGGGGGACAAGTTTCCCTTATGGCTACACCTTC. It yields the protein CASSPRGTSFPYGYTF.

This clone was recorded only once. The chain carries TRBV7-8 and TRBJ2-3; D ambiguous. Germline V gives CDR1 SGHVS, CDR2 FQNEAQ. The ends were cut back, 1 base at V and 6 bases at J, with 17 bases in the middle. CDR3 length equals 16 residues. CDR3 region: CASSLGGVFSYDTQYF. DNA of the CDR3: TGTGCCAGCAGCTTAGGAGGAGTGTTTTCATATGATACGCAGTATTTT.

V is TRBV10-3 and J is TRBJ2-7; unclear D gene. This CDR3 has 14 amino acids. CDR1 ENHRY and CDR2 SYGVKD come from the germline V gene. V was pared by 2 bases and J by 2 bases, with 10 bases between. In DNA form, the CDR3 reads TGTGCCATCAGTGAGGGTGAGGAAGCCTACGAGCAGTACTTC. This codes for CAISEGEEAYEQYF.

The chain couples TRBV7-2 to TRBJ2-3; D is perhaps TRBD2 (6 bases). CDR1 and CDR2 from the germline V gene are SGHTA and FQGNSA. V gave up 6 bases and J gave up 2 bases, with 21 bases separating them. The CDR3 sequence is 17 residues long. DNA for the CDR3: TGTGCCAGCAGGGAGGGACTGCAGGCTAGGGCCACAGATACGCAGTATTTT. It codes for CASREGLQARATDTQYF.

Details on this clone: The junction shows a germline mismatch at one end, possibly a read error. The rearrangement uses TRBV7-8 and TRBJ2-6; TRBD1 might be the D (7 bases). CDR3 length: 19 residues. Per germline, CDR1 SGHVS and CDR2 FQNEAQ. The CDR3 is CASSLRRSGGISGANGLTF. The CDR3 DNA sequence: TGTGCCAGCAGCTTAAGGAGGTCAGGGGGGATATCTGGGGCCAACGGCCTGACTTTC.

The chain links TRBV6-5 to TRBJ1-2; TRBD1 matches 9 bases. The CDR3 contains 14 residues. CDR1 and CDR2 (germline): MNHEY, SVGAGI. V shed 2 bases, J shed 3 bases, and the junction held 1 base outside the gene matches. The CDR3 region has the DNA TGTGCCAGCAGTTACGGACAGGGGTACTATGGCTACACCTTC. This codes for CASSYGQGYYGYTF.

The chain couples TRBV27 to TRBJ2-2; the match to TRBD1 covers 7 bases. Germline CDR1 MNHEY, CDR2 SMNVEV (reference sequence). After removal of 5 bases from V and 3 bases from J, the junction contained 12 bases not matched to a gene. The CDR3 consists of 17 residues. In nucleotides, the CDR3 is TGTGCCAGCAGTCCGTCGACAGGGTACGGTGACACCGGGGAGCTGTTTTTT. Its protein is CASSPSTGYGDTGELFF.

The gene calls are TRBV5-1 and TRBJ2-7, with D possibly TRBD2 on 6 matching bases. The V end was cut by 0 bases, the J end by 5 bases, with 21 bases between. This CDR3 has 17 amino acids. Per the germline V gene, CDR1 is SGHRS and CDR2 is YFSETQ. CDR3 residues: CASSLANGGERTHEQYF. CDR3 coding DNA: TGCGCCAGCAGCTTGGCCAACGGGGGTGAGCGTACCCACGAGCAGTACTTC.

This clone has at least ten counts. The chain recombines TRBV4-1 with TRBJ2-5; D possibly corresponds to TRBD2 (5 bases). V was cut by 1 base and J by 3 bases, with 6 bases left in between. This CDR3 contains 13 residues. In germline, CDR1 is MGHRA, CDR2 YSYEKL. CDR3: CASSQVGEETQYF. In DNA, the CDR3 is TGCGCCAGCAGCCAAGTCGGGGAAGAGACCCAGTACTTC.

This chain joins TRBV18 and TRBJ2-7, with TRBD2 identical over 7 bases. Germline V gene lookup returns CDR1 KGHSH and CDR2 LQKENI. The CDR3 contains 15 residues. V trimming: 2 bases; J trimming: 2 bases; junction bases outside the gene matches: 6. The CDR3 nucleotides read TGTGCCAGCTCACCAGGGCTAGCGGAGGCCTACGAGCAGTACTTC. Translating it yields CASSPGLAEAYEQYF.